These 23 T cell receptor beta chains came from one sample sequenced in a study of cytomegalovirus exposure and HLA in healthy donors. PCR used 60 Vbeta primers and 13 Jbeta primers. Sequencing was performed with immunoSEQ multiplex PCR; in TCRdb, only in-frame clones are kept and a portion is missing. The sample holds fewer than 200,000 clones, 65% to 75% seen once. The source material was PBMCs. These receptors came from a girl aged 5 to 17 in good health and CMV-seronegative.

The chain has TRBV7-9 and TRBJ2-7; D perhaps matches TRBD1 (6 bases). Germline lookup yields CDR1 SEHNR and CDR2 FQNEAQ (reference sequence). V was shortened by 1 base and J by 10 bases, with 11 bases between the two germline ends. The CDR3 spans 12 residues. The CDR3 protein is CASSLDRDKQYF. The CDR3 DNA follows: TGTGCCAGCAGCTTAGATCGGGACAAACAGTACTTC.

By proportion, this clone is medium-sized. Other DNA sequences of this sample code for an identical CDR3. The chain has TRBV6-1 and TRBJ1-4, with 10 bases aligning to TRBD1. The CDR3 totals 15 residues. In germline, CDR1 is MNHNS, CDR2 SASEGT. With V trimmed by 1 base and J by 7 bases, 3 bases remained unmatched. Here the CDR3 DNA reads TGTGCCAGCAGTGAAGGAGGGACAGGGGTTGAAAAACTGTTTTTT. As protein: CASSEGGTGVEKLFF.

The chain joins TRBV7-2 to TRBJ2-5; 9 bases agree with TRBD2. The germline CDR1 and CDR2 sequences are SGHTA and FQGNSA. This CDR3 region has 19 residues. After removal of 5 bases from V and 4 bases from J, the junction contained 20 bases not matched to a gene. The CDR3 here is CASSRAGGRSAVGGETQYF. The CDR3 nucleotides are TGTGCCAGCAGCCGTGCGGGGGGGCGGTCCGCGGTTGGAGGAGAGACCCAGTACTTC. Drawing the rest from reference TRBV7-2 and TRBJ2-5, the complete variable domain is GAGVSQSPSNKVTEKGKDVELRCDPISGHTALYWYRQSLGQGLEFLIYFQGNSAPDKSGLPSDRFSAERTGGSVSTLTIQRTQQEDSAVYLCASSRAGGRSAVGGETQYFGPGTRLLVL.

The rearrangement uses TRBV2 and TRBJ1-2; 7 bases are a match to TRBD1. The ends lost 0 bases at V and 6 bases at J; junction bases unmatched: 7. CDR1 and CDR2 from the germline V gene are SNHLY and FYNNEI. CDR3 length: 15 amino acids. CDR3 coding DNA: TGTGCCAGCAGTGAAGCGGGCCAGGGGGTAGATGGCTACACCTTC. Translating it yields CASSEAGQGVDGYTF.

The rearrangement uses TRBV6-6 and TRBJ1-1; D remains unclear. V lost 2 bases to trimming and J lost 3 bases, with 13 bases between them. From germline, CDR1 is MNHNY and CDR2 SVGAGI (reference sequence). This CDR3 has 15 amino acids. CDR3 coding DNA: TGTGCCAGCAGTTACGATTCAGGCCGATACACTGAAGCTTTCTTT. Translated: CASSYDSGRYTEAFF.

The chain has TRBV10-1 and TRBJ2-3, with 9 bases fitting TRBD1. The CDR3 loop spans 15 amino acids. V lost 6 bases and J lost 3; bases outside the gene matches: 7. Germline V CDR1 and CDR2: WNHNN, SYGVQD (reference sequence). The CDR3 spells CASRPGQGETDTQYF. CDR3 coding DNA: TGCGCCAGCAGACCGGGACAGGGAGAAACAGATACGCAGTATTTT.

V usage is TRBV5-1 and J usage is TRBJ2-5, with 8 bases matching TRBD1. The germline V gene has CDR1 SGHRS and CDR2 YFSETQ. The CDR3 totals 14 residues. With 4 bases clipped from V and 5 bases from J, the junction kept 7 bases outside the gene matches. The CDR3: CASSRQGAGETQYF. The CDR3 DNA is TGCGCCAGCAGCCGGCAGGGGGCAGGGGAGACCCAGTACTTC.

This chain connects TRBV27 to TRBJ2-2; the match to TRBD1 covers 8 bases. Germline CDR1 and CDR2: MNHEY and SMNVEV (reference sequence). The CDR3 runs to 14 residues. J was trimmed by 5 bases and V by 10 bases; bases with no gene match: 9. The CDR3 DNA reads TGTGCCAACAGGGGGAGAGGCGGAACCGGGGAGCTGTTTTTT. Translation: CANRGRGGTGELFF.

In this sample, this clone turned up a few times. The V call is TRBV10-2, the J call TRBJ1-3; no definite D call. CDR3 length: 13 residues. The ends were cut back, 4 bases at V and 4 bases at J, with 8 bases in the middle. Germline lookup yields CDR1 WSHSY and CDR2 SAAADI. CDR3 loop: CASSGGPGNTIYF. The CDR3 DNA reads as TGCGCCAGCAGTGGAGGGCCAGGAAACACCATATATTTT.

The chain combines TRBV6-4 with TRBJ1-1, with TRBD1 identical over 8 bases. CDR3 size: 13 residues. J was trimmed by 5 bases and V by 4 bases; bases with no gene match: 3. The germline V gene encodes CDR1 MRHNA and CDR2 SNTAGT. The CDR3 spells CASSVTGGTEAFF. The DNA of the CDR3 is TGTGCCAGCAGTGTTACAGGGGGGACTGAAGCTTTCTTT.

This chain joins TRBV5-4 and TRBJ2-5, with D perhaps matching TRBD1 (6 bases). The CDR3 has 15 residues. CDR1 and CDR2 from the germline V gene are SGHNT and YYREEE (reference sequence). V lost 2 bases and J lost 4, with 15 bases in between. CDR3 sequence reads: CASSLSSLGGETQYF. The CDR3 DNA sequence: TGTGCCAGCAGCTTATCTAGCTTAGGGGGAGAGACCCAGTACTTC. Together with reference TRBV5-4 and TRBJ2-5, the CDR3 gives the full variable domain: ETGVTQSPTHLIKTRGQQVTLRCSSQSGHNTVSWYQQALGQGPQFIFQYYREEENGRGNFPPRFSGLQFPNYSSELNVNALELDDSALYLCASSLSSLGGETQYFGPGTRLLVL.

The genes are TRBV18 and TRBJ1-5; TRBD1 is a possible D gene (5 bases). From germline, CDR1 is KGHSH and CDR2 LQKENI. V lost 1 base to trimming and J lost 0 bases, with 13 bases between them. The CDR3 runs 17 residues. CDR3 sequence: CASSPQSGPNSNQPQHF. Here the CDR3 DNA reads TGTGCCAGCTCACCACAATCAGGGCCAAATAGCAATCAGCCCCAGCATTTT.

The chain employs TRBV19 and TRBJ1-6; 7 bases map to TRBD1. The CDR3 extends over 17 amino acids. Trimming removed 5 bases from V and 4 bases from J; junction bases left unmatched: 11. CDR1 and CDR2 (germline): LNHDA, SQIVND (reference sequence). CDR3 region: CASSVPTRDSYNSPLHF. CDR3 bases: TGTGCCAGTAGTGTTCCTACCCGGGACAGTTATAATTCACCCCTCCACTTT.

This chain uses TRBV7-3 with TRBJ1-2; the match to TRBD1 covers 7 bases. V trimming: 5 bases; J trimming: 6 bases; junction bases outside the gene matches: 6. This CDR3 has 13 amino acids. Germline values: CDR1 SGHTA, CDR2 FQGTGA. As DNA, the CDR3 is TGTGCCAGCAGCCCCGGGACAGCACATGGCTACACCTTC. It codes for CASSPGTAHGYTF. Combining the CDR3 with reference TRBV7-3 and TRBJ1-2 gives the whole variable domain GAGVSQTPSNKVTEKGKYVELRCDPISGHTALYWYRQSLGQGPEFLIYFQGTGAADDSGLPNDRFFAVRPEGSVSTLKIQRTERGDSAVYLCASSPGTAHGYTFGSGTRLTVV.

V and J are TRBV2 and TRBJ2-3; tentatively, D is TRBD2 (6 bases). Germline V CDR1 and CDR2: SNHLY, FYNNEI. V was clipped by 6 bases and J by 6 bases, with 19 bases between them. The CDR3 consists of 15 residues. In DNA, the CDR3 is TGTGCCAGCAGGCTCGGGACTCGGAAAATGGATACGCAGTATTTT. It codes for CASRLGTRKMDTQYF.

The chain uses TRBV11-2 and TRBJ1-1; a weak D match, TRBD1 (5 bases). Germline values: CDR1 SGHAT, CDR2 FQNNGV. CDR3 length equals 14 residues. The V end was cut by 4 bases, the J end by 3 bases, with 12 bases between. The CDR3 here is CASSYAGMDTEAFF. The CDR3, as DNA: TGTGCCAGCAGCTATGCAGGGATGGACACTGAAGCTTTCTTT.

The V gene is TRBV5-1, the J gene TRBJ2-7; 7 bases are a match to TRBD1. Germline loops: CDR1 SGHRS, CDR2 YFSETQ. The CDR3 totals 14 residues. The ends lost 0 bases at V and 6 bases at J; junction bases unmatched: 6. CDR3 protein: CASSLGQGEAEQYF. CDR3 sequence (DNA): TGCGCCAGCAGCTTGGGACAGGGAGAGGCCGAGCAGTACTTC.

V is TRBV9 and J is TRBJ2-7; a weak D match, TRBD1 (6 bases). Trimming pared 3 bases from V and 3 bases from J, leaving 13 bases between. Germline CDR1 is SGDLS and CDR2 is YYNGEE. The CDR3 consists of 14 residues. The DNA for the CDR3 is TGTGCCAGCAGCGAAGGGACACTAAACTACGAGCAGTACTTC. Amino acids: CASSEGTLNYEQYF. The full variable domain, completed using reference TRBV9 and TRBJ2-7, is DSGVTQTPKHLITATGQRVTLRCSPRSGDLSVYWYQQSLDQGLQFLIQYYNGEERAKGNILERFSAQQFPDLHSELNLSSLELGDSALYFCASSEGTLNYEQYFGPGTRLTVT.

The DNA of the CDR3 is TGCGCCAGCAGCTTGGGGCAGGGGAGTTCTAATTCACCCCTCCACTTT. Translation gives CASSLGQGSSNSPLHF. The V call is TRBV5-1, the J call TRBJ1-6, with D possibly TRBD1 on 6 matching bases. CDR1 is SGHRS and CDR2 is YFSETQ in the germline V gene. Between the trimmed V and J ends, which lost 0 bases and 6 bases, there was a span of 13 bases. The CDR3 totals 16 residues.

V gene TRBV5-6 combines with J gene TRBJ2-3, with a weak D call TRBD2 (6 bases). Deletions cut 6 bases from V and 3 bases from J, with 17 bases between. Germline CDR1 and CDR2: SGHDT and YYEEEE. The CDR3 loop spans 15 amino acids. CDR3 coding DNA: TGTGCCAGCACCACCACGCGGGGTAGTACAGATACGCAGTATTTT. Translation gives CASTTTRGSTDTQYF.

The chain links TRBV2 to TRBJ1-5, with no clear D. This CDR3 region has 13 residues. CDR1 and CDR2 from the germline V gene are SNHLY and FYNNEI. V was trimmed by 3 bases and J by 9 bases, leaving 12 bases between them. The CDR3: CASSDISIGPQHF. CDR3 DNA: TGTGCCAGCAGTGACATATCGATCGGGCCCCAGCATTTT.

The chain carries TRBV5-4 and TRBJ2-5, with 7 nucleotides matching TRBD2. The CDR3 consists of 14 residues. V dropped 0 bases and J dropped 2; count of bases not matched to a gene: 1. Germline lookup yields CDR1 SGHNT and CDR2 YYREEE (reference sequence). DNA of the CDR3: TGTGCCAGCAGCTTGGGGGGGGGACAAGAGACCCAGTACTTC. This sequence encodes CASSLGGGQETQYF.

This chain links TRBV27 with TRBJ2-1, with 8 nucleotides matching TRBD2. Germline V CDR1 and CDR2: MNHEY, SMNVEV (reference sequence). This CDR3 spans 15 amino acids. The V segment lost 6 bases and the J segment 3 bases; nucleotides outside the gene matches: 7. CDR3 protein: CASRKGGGSYNEQFF. CDR3 in DNA: TGTGCCAGCAGGAAGGGCGGGGGGAGCTACAATGAGCAGTTCTTC.